Each of the 4 T cell receptor beta chains below was sequenced from the same sample in a study of blood T cell repertoires in COVID-19. Only in-frame clones appear in the TCRdb table, and some are missing; sequencing was by immunoSEQ multiplex PCR. The data hold a few hundred thousand clones, with more than 75% observed a single time. The sample consisted of peripheral blood. The origin of the receptors is a woman aged 45-60 years with acute or convalescent COVID-19.

V gene TRBV7-8 combines with J gene TRBJ1-4; D may be TRBD1 (6 bases). The CDR3 totals 18 residues. The germline V and J ends were trimmed by 6 bases and 3 bases, with 23 bases remaining between them. The germline V gene encodes CDR1 SGHVS and CDR2 FQNEAQ. CDR3 sequence: CASRSQGNRFRANEKLFF. For the CDR3, the DNA is TGTGCCAGCAGGTCACAGGGTAACCGTTTTCGGGCTAATGAAAAACTGTTTTTT. The variable domain in full, completed from reference TRBV7-8 and TRBJ1-4, reads GAGVSQSPRYKVAKRGQDVALRCDPISGHVSLFWYQQALGQGPEFLTYFQNEAQLDKSGLPSDRFFAERPEGSVSTLKIQRTQQEDSAVYLCASRSQGNRFRANEKLFFGSGTQLSVL.

This chain uses TRBV6-5 with TRBJ1-1; perhaps TRBD1 as D (6 bases). Trimming stripped 3 bases from V and 2 bases from J, with 13 bases between. This CDR3 is 15 amino acids long. CDR1 MNHEY and CDR2 SVGAGI come from the germline V gene. This CDR3 reads CASSYTGTINTEAFF. The CDR3 bases are TGTGCCAGCAGTTATACCGGGACAATAAACACTGAAGCTTTCTTT.

Worth noting for this clone: The junction and the germline gene differ at one end; a read error may be behind it. Within the sample, other DNA sequences also encode this same CDR3. V gene TRBV7-6 combines with J gene TRBJ2-1; 11 nucleotides agree with TRBD2. Germline CDR1 and CDR2: SGHVS and FNYEAQ. There are 15 residues in the CDR3. CDR3 amino acids: CASSLRTSGYNEQFF. CDR3 DNA: TGTGCCAGCAGCTTAAGGACTAGCGGGTACAACGAGCAGTTCTTC.

The chain uses TRBV7-3 and TRBJ1-2; tentatively, D is TRBD1 (6 bases). The V gene's germline CDR1 is SGHTA and CDR2 FQGTGA. Trimming cost V 1 base and J 4 bases, with 13 bases left between them. The CDR3 runs to 15 residues. This chain's CDR3 is CASSLNSGGGYGYTF. The CDR3 nucleotides are TGTGCCAGCAGCTTAAATAGTGGGGGCGGCTATGGCTACACCTTC.